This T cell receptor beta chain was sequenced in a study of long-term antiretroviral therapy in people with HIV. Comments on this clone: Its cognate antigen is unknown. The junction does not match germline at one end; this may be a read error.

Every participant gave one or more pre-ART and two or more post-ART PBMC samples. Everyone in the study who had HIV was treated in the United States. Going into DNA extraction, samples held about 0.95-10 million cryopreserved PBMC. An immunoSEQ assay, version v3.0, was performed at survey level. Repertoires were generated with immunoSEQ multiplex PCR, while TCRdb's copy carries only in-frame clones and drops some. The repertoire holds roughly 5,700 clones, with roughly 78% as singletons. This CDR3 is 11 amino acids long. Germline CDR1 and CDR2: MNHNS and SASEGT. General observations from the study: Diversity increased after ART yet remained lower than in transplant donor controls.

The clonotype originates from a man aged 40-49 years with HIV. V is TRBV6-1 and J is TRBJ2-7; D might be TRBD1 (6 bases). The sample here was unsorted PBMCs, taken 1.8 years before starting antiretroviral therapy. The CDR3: CASRTLTGQTF. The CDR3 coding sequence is TGTGCCAGCAGAACACTAACCGGACAGACATTC.